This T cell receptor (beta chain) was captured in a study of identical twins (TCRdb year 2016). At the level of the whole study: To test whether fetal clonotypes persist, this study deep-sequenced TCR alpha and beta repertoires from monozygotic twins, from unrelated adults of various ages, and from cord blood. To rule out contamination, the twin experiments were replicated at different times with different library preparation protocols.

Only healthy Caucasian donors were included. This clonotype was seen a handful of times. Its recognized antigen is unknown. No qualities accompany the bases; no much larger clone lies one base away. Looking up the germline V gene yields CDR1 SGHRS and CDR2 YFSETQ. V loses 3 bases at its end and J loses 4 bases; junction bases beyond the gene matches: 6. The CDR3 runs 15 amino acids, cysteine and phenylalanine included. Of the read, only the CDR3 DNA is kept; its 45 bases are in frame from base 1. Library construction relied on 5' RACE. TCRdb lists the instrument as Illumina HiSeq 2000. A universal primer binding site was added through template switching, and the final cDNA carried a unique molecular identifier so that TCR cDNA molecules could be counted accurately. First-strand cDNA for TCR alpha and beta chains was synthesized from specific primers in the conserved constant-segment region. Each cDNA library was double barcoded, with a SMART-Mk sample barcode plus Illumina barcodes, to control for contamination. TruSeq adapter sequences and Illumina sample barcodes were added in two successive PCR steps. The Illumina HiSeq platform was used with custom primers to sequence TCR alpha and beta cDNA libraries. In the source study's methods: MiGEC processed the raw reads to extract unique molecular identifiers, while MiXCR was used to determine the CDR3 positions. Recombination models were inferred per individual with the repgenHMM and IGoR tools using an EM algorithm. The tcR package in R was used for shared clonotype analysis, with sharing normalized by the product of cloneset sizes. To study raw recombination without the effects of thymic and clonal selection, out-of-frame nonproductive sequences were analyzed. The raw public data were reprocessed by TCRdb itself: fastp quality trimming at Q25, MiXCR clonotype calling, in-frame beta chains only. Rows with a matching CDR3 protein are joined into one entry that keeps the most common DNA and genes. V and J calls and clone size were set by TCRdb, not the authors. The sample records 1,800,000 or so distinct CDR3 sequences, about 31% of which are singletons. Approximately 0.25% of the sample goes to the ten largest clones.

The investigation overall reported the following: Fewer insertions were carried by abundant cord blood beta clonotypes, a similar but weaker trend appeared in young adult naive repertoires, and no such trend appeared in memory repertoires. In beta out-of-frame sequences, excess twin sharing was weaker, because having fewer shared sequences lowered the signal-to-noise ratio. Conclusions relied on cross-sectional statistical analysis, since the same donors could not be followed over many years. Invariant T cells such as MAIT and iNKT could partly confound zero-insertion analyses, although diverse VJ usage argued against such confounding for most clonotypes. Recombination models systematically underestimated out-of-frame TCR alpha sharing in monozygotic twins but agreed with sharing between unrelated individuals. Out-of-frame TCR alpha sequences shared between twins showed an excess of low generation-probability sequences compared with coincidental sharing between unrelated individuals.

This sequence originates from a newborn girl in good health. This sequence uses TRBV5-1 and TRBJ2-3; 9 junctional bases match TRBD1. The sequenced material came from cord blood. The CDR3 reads CASSSYRGRADTQYF. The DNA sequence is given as TGCGCCAGCAGCTCGTACAGGGGGCGGGCAGATACGCAGTATTTT.